Each of the 19 T cell receptor beta chains below was sequenced from the same sample in a study of T cells in localized non-small cell lung cancer. The protocol was immunoSEQ multiplex PCR, while the TCRdb copy is restricted to in-frame clones and leaves out a portion. The sample contains about 6,800 clones, 45% to 50% of which appear only once. Sequencing was performed on lymph node tissue, taken before any cancer treatment. These receptors originate from a man aged 40 to 70 with stage I lung adenocarcinoma.

The rearrangement links TRBV28 to TRBJ2-7, with 10 bases aligning to TRBD1. The length of the CDR3 is 14 residues. CDR1 is MDHEN, CDR2 SYDVKM, per germline. Trimming removed 6 bases from V and 3 bases from J; junction bases left unmatched: 5. CDR3 nucleotides: TGTGCCAGCAGAGCCGGGACAGGGGTCTACGAGCAGTACTTC. Encoded protein: CASRAGTGVYEQYF.

The rearrangement uses TRBV5-1 and TRBJ1-2; the D is unclear. The length of the CDR3 is 18 residues. CDR1 is SGHRS, CDR2 YFSETQ, per germline. The V end lost 3 bases, the J end lost 5 bases, and 26 bases lay between the germline ends. This CDR3 reads CASSSELNRHDYGYGYTF. CDR3 coding DNA: TGCGCCAGCAGCTCTGAATTGAACCGACATGACTATGGATATGGCTACACCTTC.

This clone was counted once. The same CDR3 is also encoded by other DNA sequences in this sample. The gene calls are TRBV15 and TRBJ1-2, with 7 bases aligning to TRBD1. The J segment lost 4 bases and the V segment lost 0 bases, leaving 5 bases of the junction unmatched. Looked up from germline, CDR1 is LNHNV and CDR2 is YYDKDF (reference sequence). This CDR3 region has 15 residues. CDR3 sequence (DNA): TGTGCCACCAGCAGAGATTCACAGGGGAGCTATGGCTACACCTTC. Translated, it gives CATSRDSQGSYGYTF.

This sequence joins TRBV28 and TRBJ2-7; D is ambiguous. Germline V gene sequence: CDR1 MDHEN, CDR2 SYDVKM. V gave up 5 bases and J gave up 2 bases, with 16 bases separating them. CDR3 length: 15 residues. DNA of the CDR3: TGTGCCAGCAGTCCGCGACCGAGGTTGGCCTACGAGCAGTACTTC. This gives the protein CASSPRPRLAYEQYF.

For the CDR3, the DNA is TGTGCCTGGAGTTTCGGGGGGGAAAACACCATATATTTT. Translation gives CAWSFGGENTIYF. The chain carries TRBV30 and TRBJ1-3; D is perhaps TRBD1 (5 bases). This CDR3 region has 13 residues. Germline CDR1 GTSNPN, CDR2 SVGIG (reference sequence). The V end was cut by 2 bases, the J end by 6 bases, with 11 bases between. Based on the CDR3 plus reference TRBV30 and TRBJ1-3, the full variable domain is SQTIHQWPATLVQPVGSPLSLECTVEGTSNPNLYWYRQAAGRGLQLLFYSVGIGQISSEVPQNLSASRPQDRQFILSSKKLLLSDSGFYLCAWSFGGENTIYFGEGSWLTVV.

The rearrangement links TRBV18 to TRBJ2-5, with TRBD2 identical over 7 bases. Germline CDR1 is KGHSH and CDR2 is LQKENI. V gave up 6 bases and J gave up 4 bases; unmatched junction bases: 8. The CDR3 is made up of 14 amino acids. In DNA, the CDR3 is TGTGCCAGCTCCCGGGGAGGGGTCGGAGAGACCCAGTACTTC. The encoded protein is CASSRGGVGETQYF.

This sequence joins TRBV4-1 and TRBJ1-5; TRBD1 might be the D (5 bases). V dropped 0 bases and J dropped 3 bases, with 18 bases sitting between them. CDR3 length: 18 amino acids. Germline CDR1 MGHRA, CDR2 YSYEKL. Here the CDR3 DNA reads TGCGCCAGCAGCCAAGATTGGTCTGACAGTTTACTCAATCAGCCCCAGCATTTT. Amino acids: CASSQDWSDSLLNQPQHF.

This clone appeared a few times. The chain joins TRBV4-1 to TRBJ2-4; the D is unclear. Germline-derived CDR1 and CDR2 are MGHRA and YSYEKL. The V gene lost 5 bases and the J gene lost 0 bases, with 11 bases spanning the gap. This CDR3 is built from 15 residues. CDR3 DNA sequence: TGCGCCAGCAGCAATGGTCGCGTAGCCAAAAACATTCAGTACTTC. It yields the protein CASSNGRVAKNIQYF.

This clone was recorded a few times. This chain links TRBV10-3 with TRBJ1-4; the D gene is possibly TRBD1 (6 bases). The CDR3 length is 12 residues. The V end was cut by 10 bases, the J end by 5 bases, with 11 bases between. Germline CDR1 is ENHRY and CDR2 is SYGVKD. The chain's CDR3 is CASGGPNEKLFF. The CDR3 DNA reads as TGTGCCAGCGGGGGGCCGAATGAAAAACTGTTTTTT.

This clone was detected only a few times. V and J are TRBV5-1 and TRBJ2-7; 12 nucleotides agree with TRBD1. CDR1 is SGHRS, CDR2 YFSETQ, per germline. Trimming at V came to 4 bases and at J to 3 bases, leaving 5 bases not matched to a gene. The CDR3 spans 15 residues. The CDR3 coding sequence is TGCGCCAGCAGCGGGGGGACAGGGGGCCTCTACGAGCAGTACTTC. This gives the protein CASSGGTGGLYEQYF.

This clone was picked up a small number of times. The chain recombines TRBV9 with TRBJ1-1; D uncertain. V was shortened by 5 bases and J by 6 bases, with 11 bases between the two germline ends. Germline-derived CDR1 and CDR2 are SGDLS and YYNGEE. CDR3 size: 12 residues. The CDR3, as DNA: TGTGCCAGCAGTGACTATAGCCCTGAAGCTTTCTTT. Translation gives CASSDYSPEAFF. The entire variable domain, with the rest obtained from reference TRBV9 and TRBJ1-1, is as follows: DSGVTQTPKHLITATGQRVTLRCSPRSGDLSVYWYQQSLDQGLQFLIQYYNGEERAKGNILERFSAQQFPDLHSELNLSSLELGDSALYFCASSDYSPEAFFGQGTRLTVV.

A few counts support this clone. This chain links TRBV11-3 with TRBJ1-2, with D possibly TRBD1 on 6 matching bases. Trimming pared 8 bases from V and 3 bases from J, leaving 16 bases between. The CDR3 sequence is 14 residues long. Germline loops: CDR1 SGHNT, CDR2 YENEEA. The CDR3 DNA reads TGTGCCAGCTGGGACTCGGACAGAGACTATGGCTACACCTTC. Protein product: CASWDSDRDYGYTF.

This chain connects TRBV29-1 to TRBJ2-3; D is possibly TRBD2 (5 bases). The CDR3 totals 13 residues. In germline, CDR1 is SQVTM, CDR2 ANQGSEA. V was shortened by 7 bases and J by 5 bases, with 16 bases between the two germline ends. The CDR3 DNA reads TGCAGCGCCACGAAGTCCGGGGTAGATACGCAGTATTTT. It codes for CSATKSGVDTQYF.

The CDR3 sequence is CASNSGEGYGYTF. The CDR3 DNA follows: TGTGCCAGCAACTCAGGGGAGGGCTATGGCTACACCTTC. The chain joins TRBV9 to TRBJ1-2, with D possibly being TRBD1 (6 bases). V was cut by 6 bases and J by 4 bases, with 13 bases left in between. CDR3 size: 13 residues. Germline CDR1 is SGDLS and CDR2 is YYNGEE.

This clone has only one observation. This sequence joins TRBV5-1 and TRBJ1-4; D is undetermined. This CDR3 spans 15 amino acids. CDR1 is SGHRS and CDR2 is YFSETQ in the germline V gene. V lost 4 bases and J 0 bases, leaving 10 bases between the germline ends. CDR3 nucleotide sequence: TGCGCCAGCAGCCCAACAGCAGCAACTAATGAAAAACTGTTTTTT. Translation gives CASSPTAATNEKLFF.

This chain uses TRBV10-2 with TRBJ2-7; 8 bases line up with TRBD1. This CDR3 is built from 14 residues. Trimming removed 4 bases from V and 3 bases from J; junction bases left unmatched: 5. Germline values: CDR1 WSHSY, CDR2 SAAADI. In DNA form, the CDR3 reads TGCGCCAGCAGTGTGGGGACAGGCCTCTACGAGCAGTACTTC. Protein: CASSVGTGLYEQYF.

The rearrangement joins TRBV14 to TRBJ1-1; TRBD1 agrees at 8 bases. This CDR3 is built from 14 residues. Germline-derived CDR1 and CDR2 are SGHDN and FVKESK. Trimming at V came to 5 bases and at J to 5 bases, leaving 7 bases not matched to a gene. The CDR3 DNA sequence: TGTGCCAGCAGCTTACGGACAGGGAGGACTGAAGCTTTCTTT. Amino acids: CASSLRTGRTEAFF. The complete variable domain, with remaining parts taken from reference TRBV14 and TRBJ1-1, reads EAGVTQFPSHSVIEKGQTVTLRCDPISGHDNLYWYRRVMGKEIKFLLHFVKESKQDESGMPNNRFLAERTGGTYSTLKVQPAELEDSGVYFCASSLRTGRTEAFFGQGTRLTVV.

The V call is TRBV9, the J call TRBJ1-1; the match to TRBD1 covers 10 bases. Germline V gene sequence: CDR1 SGDLS, CDR2 YYNGEE. The V segment lost 3 bases and the J segment 8 bases; nucleotides outside the gene matches: 10. The CDR3 covers 15 residues. The CDR3: CASSAGDRGSREAFF. The CDR3 DNA follows: TGTGCCAGCAGCGCGGGGGACAGGGGTTCGAGGGAAGCTTTCTTT.

In this sample, this clone turned up a few times. The V gene is TRBV9, the J gene TRBJ2-7, with a possible D match to TRBD2 (6 bases). CDR3 length: 15 residues. Germline-derived CDR1 and CDR2 are SGDLS and YYNGEE. V lost 3 bases, J lost 3 bases, and 16 bases lay in between. The chain's CDR3 is CASSAGAGRSYEQYF. The CDR3 DNA follows: TGTGCCAGCAGCGCCGGTGCAGGGAGGAGCTACGAGCAGTACTTC.